This T cell receptor (beta chain) comes out of a study of technical replicates of blood from several donors. Profiling relied on immunoSEQ multiplex PCR, and the TCRdb table lists in-frame clones only, not all of them. The sample includes tens of thousands of clones, around 93% seen only once; the top ten take 0.24%. The germline V and J ends were trimmed by 0 bases and 8 bases, with 17 bases remaining between them. The CDR3 is 15 amino acids. The germline CDR1 and CDR2 sequences are SGHTS and YDEGEE. The receptor was derived from a human donor in good health. This chain connects TRBV5-8 to TRBJ1-1; the D is unclear. Material for sequencing was T cells isolated from PBMCs. The CDR3 DNA reads TGTGCCAGCAGCTTGGCTGTTAGTGCGGGAAGCGAAGCTTTCTTT. It codes for CASSLAVSAGSEAFF.